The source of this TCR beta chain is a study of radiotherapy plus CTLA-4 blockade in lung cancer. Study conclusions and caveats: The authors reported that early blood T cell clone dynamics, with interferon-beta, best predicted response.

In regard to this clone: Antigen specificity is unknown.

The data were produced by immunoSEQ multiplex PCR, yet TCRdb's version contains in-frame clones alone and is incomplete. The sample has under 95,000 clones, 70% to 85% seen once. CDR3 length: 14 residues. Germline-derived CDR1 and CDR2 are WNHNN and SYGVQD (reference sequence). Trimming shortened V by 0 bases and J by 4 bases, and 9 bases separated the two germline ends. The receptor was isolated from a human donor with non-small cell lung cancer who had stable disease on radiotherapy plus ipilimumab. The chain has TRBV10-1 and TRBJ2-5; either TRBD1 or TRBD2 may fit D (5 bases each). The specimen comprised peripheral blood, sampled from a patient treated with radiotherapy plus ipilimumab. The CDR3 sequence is CASSESPGRETQYF. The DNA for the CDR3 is TGCGCCAGCAGTGAGTCGCCAGGGAGAGAGACCCAGTACTTC.